This TCR beta chain is from a study of T-cell reconstitution after alpha-beta-depleted transplantation in children. Unique molecular identifiers were incorporated when the TCRbeta library was constructed. TCRdb reprocessed the PCR reads via MiXCR and lists one record per CDR3 protein. Of some 340,000 distinct CDR3 sequences in the sample, about a tenth were seen once. CDR1 is SGHTA and CDR2 is FQGTGA in the germline V gene. The CDR3 spans 15 residues. V dropped 4 bases and J dropped 0 bases, with 9 bases sitting between them. V usage is TRBV7-3 and J usage is TRBJ2-2; D assignment may be TRBD1 or TRBD2 (5 bases each). The sequencing here drew on PBMCs from the stem cell graft donor, taken from the stem cell graft. The TCR comes from a human donor who donated a stem cell graft to a child with acute lymphoblastic leukemia. Written as DNA, the CDR3 is TGTGCCAGCAGCTACGGGGCCTCGAACACCGGGGAGCTGTTTTTT. Its protein is CASSYGASNTGELFF.